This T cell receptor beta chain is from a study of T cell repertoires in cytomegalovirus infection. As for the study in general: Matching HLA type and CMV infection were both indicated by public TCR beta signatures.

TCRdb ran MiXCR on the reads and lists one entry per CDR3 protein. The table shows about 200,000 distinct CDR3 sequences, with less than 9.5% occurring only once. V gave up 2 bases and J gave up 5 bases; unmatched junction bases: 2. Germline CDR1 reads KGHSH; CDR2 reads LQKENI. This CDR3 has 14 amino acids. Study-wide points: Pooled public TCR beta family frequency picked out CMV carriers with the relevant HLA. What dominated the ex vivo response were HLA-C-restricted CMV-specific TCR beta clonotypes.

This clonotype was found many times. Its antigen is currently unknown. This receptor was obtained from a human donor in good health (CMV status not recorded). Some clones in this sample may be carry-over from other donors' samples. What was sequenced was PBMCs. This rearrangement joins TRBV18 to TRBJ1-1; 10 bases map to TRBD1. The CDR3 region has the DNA TGTGCCAGCTCACCAGGGACAGGGGTTACTGAAGCTTTCTTT. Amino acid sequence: CASSPGTGVTEAFF.